The rows below give T cell receptor beta chains drawn from one sample of a study of identical twins. MiXCR, run by TCRdb on the 5' RACE reads, gives a single entry per CDR3 protein. The sample gives some 240,000 distinct CDR3 sequences, over 9.5% of which show up once; about 9.1% is in the top ten. Input material: memory T cells sorted from blood. These receptors came from a man aged 45-65 years in good health. Each CDR3 is given with its conserved first and last residue. D genes are given only for firm matches.

>TRBV4-3|NA
CASSQGVSSYNEQFF
>TRBV7-2|NA
CASSLATGAGNTIYF
>TRBV7-9|NA
CASSLLTLGRETQYF
>TRBV15|NA
CATSLRGRLSEQYF
>TRBV20-1|TRBD2
CSAVWTSGYEQYF
>TRBV20-1|NA
CSARDPAAGNTIYF
>TRBV10-3|NA
CAIAAATNEKLFF
>TRBV3-1|NA
CASSQEGGADEQYF
>TRBV20-1|NA
CSARGPLGNEQFF
>TRBV7-2|NA
CASSAFGQLVNGELFF
>TRBV15|TRBD2
CATSTGLAGLNEQFF
>TRBV28|NA
CASSSFRSSGNTGELFF
>TRBV9|NA
CASSVVSGSIGYTF
>TRBV12-3/TRBV12-4|NA
CASSPSPGGPQHF
>TRBV28|NA
CASSSWRRSRVGNQPQHF
>TRBV7-2|TRBD2
CASSLERDPFETQYF
>TRBV6-5|NA
CASSYKVSRRMNTEAFF
>TRBV12-3/TRBV12-4|TRBD2
CASSLAGGARNIQYF
>TRBV5-1|NA
CASGVQVNTGELFF
>TRBV20-1|TRBD2
CSAETSGMGNEQFF
>TRBV10-3|TRBD1
CAIRGTDNYGYTF
>TRBV12-3/TRBV12-4|TRBD1
CASSATGIYGYTF
>TRBV7-2|NA
CASSLPAVNSYNEQFF
>TRBV7-2|TRBD1
CASSYGTGWYEQYF
>TRBV5-5|NA
CASSNRVGTEAFF
>TRBV11-2|TRBD2
CASSLLARTSGGTDTQYF
>TRBV4-2|NA
CASSTRWGGSEKLFF
>TRBV24-1|TRBD2
CATSTIKLAGDSYNEQFF
>TRBV6-2/TRBV6-3|NA
CASSYHLTEKQPQHF
>TRBV27|NA
CASSFSGFNSPLHF
>TRBV20-1|NA
CSAKDGVRLFF
>TRBV28|NA
CASSPPGGASLHF
>TRBV12-3/TRBV12-4|NA
CASSSGRSLHF
>TRBV7-2|NA
CASSFSGLGELFF
>TRBV11-2|NA
CASSSRQQGRSETQYF
>TRBV3-1|TRBD1
CASSDTGGGNQPQHF
>TRBV5-4|TRBD1
CASSPGQGRVADTQYF
>TRBV6-5|NA
CASSYSTAPGPGNTIYF
>TRBV12-3/TRBV12-4|NA
CASRGSPSYEQYF
>TRBV10-3|NA
CAIRTGETQYF
>TRBV12-3/TRBV12-4|NA
CASGSYHHEQYF
>TRBV12-3/TRBV12-4|NA
CASSQWGALIYF
>TRBV10-2|TRBD2
CASAGTSGYNEQFF